This passage covers 5 T cell receptor beta chains from one sample sequenced in a study of blood T cell repertoires in COVID-19. TCRdb's copy holds only in-frame clones and misses some; the assay was immunoSEQ multiplex PCR. The profile shows more than 110,000 clones, around 81% of them singletons. The sequencing input was peripheral blood. These receptors all come from a human donor in a cohort sampled during active COVID-19.

The V call is TRBV18, the J call TRBJ1-2; TRBD1 matches at 8 bases. CDR1 and CDR2 from the germline V gene are KGHSH and LQKENI. This CDR3 contains 14 residues. J was trimmed by 4 bases and V by 5 bases; bases with no gene match: 6. Here the CDR3 DNA reads TGTGCCAGCTCATCAACGACAGGGGTCTATGGCTACACCTTC. This encodes CASSSTTGVYGYTF. The whole variable domain, filled in from reference TRBV18 and TRBJ1-2, reads NAGVMQNPRHLVRRRGQEARLRCSPMKGHSHVYWYRQLPEEGLKFMVYLQKENIIDESGMPKERFSAEFPKEGPSILRIQQVVRGDSAAYFCASSSTTGVYGYTFGSGTRLTVV.

This chain joins TRBV7-2 and TRBJ1-3; D not certain. There are 16 residues in the CDR3. Trimming stripped 5 bases from V and 2 bases from J, with 16 bases between. Per the germline V gene, CDR1 is SGHTA and CDR2 is FQGNSA. The DNA for the CDR3 is TGTGCCAGCAGCCCGGAGATATCGAGAACTGGAAACACCATATATTTT. This sequence encodes CASSPEISRTGNTIYF.

The gene calls are TRBV3-1 (or the pseudogene TRBV3-2) and TRBJ2-5; 16 bases fit TRBD2. V gave up 4 bases and J gave up 4 bases; unmatched junction bases: 3. The CDR3 has 16 residues. Germline V gene data show CDR1 as LGHDT and CDR2 as YNNKEL (reference sequence). The CDR3, as DNA: TGTGCCAGCAGCCTGGGACTAGCGGGGGGGCGAGAGACCCAGTACTTC. This translates into CASSLGLAGGRETQYF.

The chain has TRBV7-2 and TRBJ2-7; 10 bases agree with TRBD2. The germline V gene encodes CDR1 SGHTA and CDR2 FQGNSA. This CDR3 is built from 17 residues. With V trimmed by 1 base and J by 0 bases, 6 bases remained unmatched. DNA for the CDR3: TGTGCCAGCAGCTTAGTCCCAGCGGGGGGGAGCTCCTACGAGCAGTACTTC. Translated, it gives CASSLVPAGGSSYEQYF.

The rearrangement joins TRBV11-2 to TRBJ2-6; a weak D match, TRBD1 (6 bases). V lost 7 bases to trimming and J lost 2 bases, with 21 bases between them. Germline CDR1 and CDR2: SGHAT and FQNNGV. This CDR3 comprises 18 residues. CDR3 sequence: CASTKGHRAEPGANVLTF. The CDR3 DNA follows: TGTGCCAGCACAAAAGGGCACAGGGCGGAGCCTGGGGCCAACGTCCTGACTTTC.